This entry describes one T cell receptor beta chain. Its antigen is currently not known. No base quality values were provided; no much bigger clone lies one nucleotide off. A patient counted as having stable Graves' hyperthyroidism if no progression to ophthalmopathy occurred over 18 months of follow-up. Hyperthyroidism patients were newly diagnosed, with disease duration under 2 months, and aged 18 to 65 years. Exclusion was applied to patients with uncontrolled infections, other autoimmune diseases, pregnancy or lactation. Diagnoses were established on the basis of clinical symptoms, serum thyroxine and TRAb, thyroid ultrasound, and orbital computed tomography. Ficoll-Paque density gradient centrifugation was used to isolate PBMCs from 8.5 to 10 ml of fresh peripheral blood. Total RNA was extracted using Trizol reagent, and RNA quality was assessed on an Agilent 2100 Bioanalyzer. This sample was included in a study of T cells in Graves' hyperthyroidism and ophthalmopathy (dated by TCRdb to the late 2010s). Background for the entire study: Peripheral blood samples were taken at initial diagnosis, before any treatment was given. To identify TCR V-J signatures that set the groups apart, the researchers used a discovery cohort of about a hundred patients, made up of roughly 40 with Graves' ophthalmopathy and 57 with stable Graves' hyperthyroidism. Prospective prediction of ophthalmopathy was tested in an independent validation cohort of some 20 hyperthyroidism patients and 15 to 17 patients who later progressed to ophthalmopathy. For training and testing, the 100 or so patients in the discovery cohort were randomly divided in a 7:3 ratio. In addition, the study compared T-cell repertoires in thyroid tissue and in blood from five or six Graves' hyperthyroidism patients. Once sampling was done, hyperthyroidism patients were given methimazole at a starting dose of 30 mg daily, whereas ophthalmopathy patients were given high-dose intravenous methylprednisolone. The paper describes TCR Vbeta CDR3 sequencing of 140 or so peripheral blood samples, made up of about 41 ophthalmopathy patients, roughly 75 hyperthyroidism patients and roughly 17 progressor patients. On the study overall, not on this receptor specifically: Ophthalmopathy was separated from stable hyperthyroidism by a 13 V-J signature model, with approximately 85% sensitivity and 81% to 83% specificity obtained in cross-validation and 80%/75% obtained in testing. In validation, the model predicted progression to ophthalmopathy a median of roughly 6.5 months before onset, with 70% to 71% sensitivity and just under 75% specificity. Most expanded thyroid clonotypes (frequency above 0.001) were also detected in blood, suggesting blood repertoires may reflect thyroid immune responses. Sample size was not statistically predetermined, and investigators were not blinded to group allocation.

Deletion took 6 bases off V and 0 bases off J, with a span of 21 bases between the germline ends. The CDR3 covers 17 residues, taking in both the cysteine and the phenylalanine. The entry retains the CDR3 DNA only, 51 bases that are in frame from base 1. In the germline V gene, CDR1 corresponds to SGHAT and CDR2 to FQNNGV. The TCR beta CDR3 regions were amplified from the RNA transcripts. A first-round RT-PCR of the TCR CDR3 used the HTBI primer set with the Qiagen OneStep RT-PCR kit. A second multiplex PCR round built the libraries, followed by size selection and purification. Libraries were sequenced paired-end with 100 bp reads on an Illumina HiSeq2000. Processing in the source paper ran as follows. SOAPnuke was used to process the raw data, with reads discarded if the reads contained adapters or uncalled bases, had a mean Phred below 15, or lacked an exact constant-primer or identifier match. COPE v1.2.5 was used to merge the high-quality paired reads, and each unique nucleotide sequence was defined as a clonotype. MiTCR v1.1 was used to align the clonotypes against IMGT TRBV, TRBD and TRBJ reference segments. The analysis was restricted to V-J combinations with a frequency above 0.0001, which together covered about 99% of the repertoires. A TCS score was defined as the ratio of F50 (clonal expansion) to E x V (chaos), with BLOSUM62-based TCRdist applied between CDR3 peptides within each V-J. Welch's t-statistics and random forest reduced approximately 520 V-J features to 10 to 15, which were used in a naive Bayes classifier (R e1071). In-frame beta chains were kept once TCRdb had trimmed the public reads at Q25 with fastp and called clones with MiXCR. When rows share a CDR3 protein, they turn into one entry using the most common DNA and genes. TCRdb assigned the V and J calls; the authors' analysis was not used. This sample lists about 480,000 distinct CDR3 sequences; roughly 14% were detected once. The ten largest account for over 15% of the sample.

The origin of this receptor is a woman aged 18-30 years with Graves' hyperthyroidism. Rearrangement joined TRBV11-2 to TRBJ2-7; the D gene cannot be resolved reliably. Sequenced sample: blood. CDR3 reads: CASSSQNRQPNSYEQYF. The DNA reads as follows: TGTGCCAGCAGTTCCCAGAACAGACAACCAAACTCCTACGAGCAGTACTTC.